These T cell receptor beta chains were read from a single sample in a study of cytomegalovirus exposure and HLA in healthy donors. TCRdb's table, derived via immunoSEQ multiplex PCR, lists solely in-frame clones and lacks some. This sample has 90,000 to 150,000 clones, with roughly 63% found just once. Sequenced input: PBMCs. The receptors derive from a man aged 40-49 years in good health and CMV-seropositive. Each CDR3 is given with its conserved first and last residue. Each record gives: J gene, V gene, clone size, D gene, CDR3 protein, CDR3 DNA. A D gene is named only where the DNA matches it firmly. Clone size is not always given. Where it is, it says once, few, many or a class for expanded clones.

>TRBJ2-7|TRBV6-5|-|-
CASSYTGTLGHEQYF
TGTGCCAGCAGTTACACCGGGACTTTAGGTCACGAGCAGTACTTC
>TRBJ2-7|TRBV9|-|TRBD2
CASSPQAREHYEQYF
TGTGCCAGCAGCCCGCAGGCGCGGGAGCACTACGAGCAGTACTTC
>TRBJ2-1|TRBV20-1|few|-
CSASSNEQFF
TGCAGTGCTAGTTCGAATGAGCAGTTCTTC
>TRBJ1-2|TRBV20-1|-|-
CSARPRYGYTF
TGCAGTGCTAGACCGCGGTATGGCTACACCTTC
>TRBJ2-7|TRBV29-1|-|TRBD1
CSVGQGNIYEQYF
TGCAGCGTTGGACAGGGCAATATCTACGAGCAGTACTTC
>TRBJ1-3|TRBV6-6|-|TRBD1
CASSGTGTDGNTIYF
TGTGCCAGCAGTGGAACAGGGACAGATGGAAACACCATATATTTT
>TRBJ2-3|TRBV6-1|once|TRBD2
CAGVGRDQDTQYF
TGTGCCGGCGTCGGGAGGGATCAGGATACGCAGTATTTT
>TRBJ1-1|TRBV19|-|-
CASSPRRGYEGNTEAFF
TGTGCCAGTAGTCCCCGCCGGGGATACGAGGGGAACACTGAAGCTTTCTTT
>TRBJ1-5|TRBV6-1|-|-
CASSERAIVRGGGRNQPQHF
TGTGCCAGCAGTGAACGTGCAATAGTTAGGGGGGGAGGGCGGAATCAGCCCCAGCACTTT
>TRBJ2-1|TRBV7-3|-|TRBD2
CASGTGTSGSNEQFF
TGTGCCAGCGGCACCGGGACTAGCGGGAGTAATGAGCAGTTCTTC
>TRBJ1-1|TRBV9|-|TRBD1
CASSRGQGLYTEAFF
TGTGCCAGCAGCAGAGGACAGGGCCTCTACACTGAAGCTTTCTTT
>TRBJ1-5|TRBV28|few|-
CASSTPTRSNQPQHF
TGTGCCAGCAGTACCCCGACAAGGAGCAATCAGCCCCAGCATTTT
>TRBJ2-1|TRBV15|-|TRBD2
CATSTGGSYNEQFF
TGTGCCACCAGCACGGGAGGCAGCTACAATGAGCAGTTCTTC
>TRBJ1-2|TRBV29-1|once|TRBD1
CSASGQMNYGYTF
TGCAGCGCTTCGGGACAGATGAACTATGGCTACACCTTC
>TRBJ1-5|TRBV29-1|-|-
CSVSIREDQPQHF
TGCAGCGTTTCGATTAGGGAGGATCAGCCCCAGCATTTT
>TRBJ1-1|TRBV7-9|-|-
CASSLRGDTEAFF
TGTGCCAGCAGCTTACGGGGGGACACTGAAGCTTTCTTT
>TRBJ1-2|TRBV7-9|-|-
CASSLGGLSNYGYTF
TGTGCCAGCAGCTTAGGGGGACTTTCTAACTATGGCTACACCTTC
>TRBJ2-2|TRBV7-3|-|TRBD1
CASSPQDRVNTGELFF
TGTGCCAGCAGCCCGCAGGACAGGGTCAACACCGGGGAGCTGTTTTTT
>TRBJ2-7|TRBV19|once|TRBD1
CASSRPGTGDYEQYF
TGTGCCAGTAGTAGACCCGGGACAGGGGACTACGAGCAGTACTTC
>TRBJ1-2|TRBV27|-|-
CASSFSLGLRYGYTF
TGTGCCAGCAGTTTCTCCCTCGGGTTAAGATATGGCTACACCTTC
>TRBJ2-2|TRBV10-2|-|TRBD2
CASRGTSGDFGELFF
TGCGCCAGCAGGGGGACTAGCGGGGACTTCGGAGAGCTGTTTTTT
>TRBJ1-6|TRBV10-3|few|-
CAISERPGIGPLGSYNSPLHF
TGTGCCATCAGTGAGCGACCAGGGATAGGACCTTTAGGCTCCTATAATTCACCCCTCCACTTT
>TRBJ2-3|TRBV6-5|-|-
CASSSGDLTDTQYF
TGTGCCAGCAGTTCAGGTGACCTCACAGATACGCAGTATTTT
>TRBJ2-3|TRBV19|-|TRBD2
CASRPGPGGTQYF
TGTGCCAGTAGACCGGGGCCGGGGGGTACGCAGTATTTT
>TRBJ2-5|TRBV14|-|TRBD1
CASSRYRGFQETQYF
TGTGCCAGCAGCCGATACAGGGGGTTTCAAGAGACCCAGTACTTC
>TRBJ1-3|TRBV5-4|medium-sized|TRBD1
CASSRGQGLWNGNTIYF
TGTGCCAGCAGCCGTGGACAGGGACTATGGAATGGAAACACCATATATTTT
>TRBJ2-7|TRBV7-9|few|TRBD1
CASSLEPGQGAYEQYF
TGTGCCAGCAGCTTAGAGCCGGGACAGGGGGCCTACGAGCAGTACTTC
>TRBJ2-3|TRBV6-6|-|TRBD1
CASSYRDSLTDTQYF
TGTGCCAGCAGTTACCGGGACAGCCTCACAGATACGCAGTATTTT
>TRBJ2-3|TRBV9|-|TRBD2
CASSGRLALSDTQYF
TGTGCCAGCAGCGGTCGACTAGCACTATCAGATACGCAGTATTTT
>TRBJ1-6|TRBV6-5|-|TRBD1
CASSEGTAYSPLHF
TGTGCCAGCAGCGAGGGGACAGCTTATTCACCCCTCCACTTT
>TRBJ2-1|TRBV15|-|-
CATSRDLGQPSYNEQFF
TGTGCCACCAGCAGAGACCTTGGACAGCCTTCGTACAATGAGCAGTTCTTC
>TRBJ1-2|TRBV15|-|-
CATSRDTGQIYGYTF
TGTGCCACCAGCAGAGATACTGGACAGATTTATGGCTACACCTTC
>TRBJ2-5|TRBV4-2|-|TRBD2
CASSQGLAGGPETQYF
TGTGCCAGCAGCCAAGGACTAGCGGGGGGGCCAGAGACCCAGTACTTC
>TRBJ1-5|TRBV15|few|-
CATSRELGGLGNQPQHF
TGTGCCACCAGCAGAGAATTAGGAGGGCTAGGCAATCAGCCCCAGCATTTT
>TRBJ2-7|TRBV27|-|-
CASSSPEPRGKNEQYF
TGTGCCAGCAGTTCTCCGGAACCCCGGGGGAAAAACGAGCAGTACTTC
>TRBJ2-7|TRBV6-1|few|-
CASKEQTLKIYEQYF
TGTGCCAGCAAAGAACAGACATTAAAAATCTACGAGCAGTACTTC
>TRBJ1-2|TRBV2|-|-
CASSEYGTGYGYTF
TGTGCCAGCAGTGAATACGGTACCGGGTATGGCTACACCTTC
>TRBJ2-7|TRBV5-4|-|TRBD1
CASSSQGAVTYEQYF
TGTGCCAGCAGTTCGCAGGGGGCTGTGACCTACGAGCAGTACTTC
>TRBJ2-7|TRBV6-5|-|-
CASSYSVSYEQYF
TGTGCCAGCAGTTACTCGGTTAGCTACGAGCAGTACTTC
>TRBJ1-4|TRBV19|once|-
CASSQRQATNEKLFF
TGTGCCAGTAGCCAGAGACAGGCAACTAATGAAAAACTGTTTTTT
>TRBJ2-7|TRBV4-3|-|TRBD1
CASSQDIQGAHEQYF
TGCGCCAGCAGCCAAGATATACAGGGGGCCCACGAGCAGTACTTC
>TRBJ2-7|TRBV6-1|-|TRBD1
CASRIRQGANYEQYF
TGTGCCAGCAGGATTCGACAGGGGGCGAACTACGAGCAGTACTTC
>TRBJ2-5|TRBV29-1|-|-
CSVVGGLLPGETQYF
TGCAGCGTTGTGGGTGGACTACTCCCGGGGGAGACCCAGTACTTC
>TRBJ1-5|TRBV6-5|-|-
CASSYSSQILQPQHF
TGTGCCAGCAGTTACTCTTCACAGATCCTTCAGCCCCAGCATTTT
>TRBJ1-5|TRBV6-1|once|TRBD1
CASIMGQGADQPQHF
TGTGCCAGCATTATGGGACAGGGGGCGGATCAGCCCCAGCATTTT
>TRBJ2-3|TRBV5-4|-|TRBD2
CASSLVVAGGTDTQYF
TGTGCCAGCAGCTTGGTTGTAGCGGGAGGCACAGATACGCAGTATTTT
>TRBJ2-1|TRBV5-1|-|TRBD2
CASSYLAGSFYNEQFF
TGCGCCAGCAGTTATCTAGCGGGGAGCTTCTACAATGAGCAGTTCTTC
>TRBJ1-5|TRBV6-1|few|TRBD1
CASKGQGGNQPQHF
TGTGCCAGCAAGGGGCAGGGGGGAAATCAGCCCCAGCATTTT
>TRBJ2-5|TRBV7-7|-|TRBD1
CASSSGQWETQYF
TGTGCCAGCAGCTCGGGACAGTGGGAGACCCAGTACTTC
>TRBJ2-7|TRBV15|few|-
CATSRDQLYEQYF
TGTGCCACCAGCAGAGACCAACTCTACGAGCAGTACTTC
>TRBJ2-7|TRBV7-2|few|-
CASSPNPLATYEQYF
TGTGCCAGCAGCCCCAACCCTCTAGCGACCTACGAGCAGTACTTC
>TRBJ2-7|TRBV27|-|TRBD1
CASSSQAGGSFEQYF
TGTGCCAGCAGTTCCCAGGCAGGGGGCTCGTTCGAGCAGTACTTC
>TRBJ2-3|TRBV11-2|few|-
CASSFSRADTQYF
TGTGCCAGCAGCTTTTCTCGAGCAGATACGCAGTATTTT
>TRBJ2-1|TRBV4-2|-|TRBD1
CASSQTQGASSYNEQFF
TGTGCCAGCAGCCAAACACAGGGGGCTAGCTCCTACAATGAGCAGTTCTTC
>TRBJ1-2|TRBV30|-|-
CAWSVGGYYYGYTF
TGTGCCTGGAGTGTAGGCGGATACTACTATGGCTACACCTTC
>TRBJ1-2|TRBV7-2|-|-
CASSPQGNGYTF
TGTGCCAGCAGCCCACAGGGAAATGGCTACACCTTC
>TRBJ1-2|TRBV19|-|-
CASEDSLNYGYTF
TGTGCCAGTGAAGACAGCCTTAACTATGGCTACACCTTC